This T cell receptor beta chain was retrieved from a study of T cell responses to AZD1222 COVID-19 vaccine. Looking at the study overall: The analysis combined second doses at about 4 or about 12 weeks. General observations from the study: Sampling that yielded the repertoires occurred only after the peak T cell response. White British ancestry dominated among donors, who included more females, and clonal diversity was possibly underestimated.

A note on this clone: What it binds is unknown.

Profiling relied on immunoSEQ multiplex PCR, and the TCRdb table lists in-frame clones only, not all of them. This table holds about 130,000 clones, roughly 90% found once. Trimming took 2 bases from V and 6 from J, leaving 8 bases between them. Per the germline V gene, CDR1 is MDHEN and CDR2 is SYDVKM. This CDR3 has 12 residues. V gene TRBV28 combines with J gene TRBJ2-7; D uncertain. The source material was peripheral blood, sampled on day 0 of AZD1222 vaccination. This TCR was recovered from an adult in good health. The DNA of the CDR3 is TGTGCCAGCAGTTTAGGGTATGGCGAGCAGTACTTC. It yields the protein CASSLGYGEQYF. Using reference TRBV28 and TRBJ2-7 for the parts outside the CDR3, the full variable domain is DVKVTQSSRYLVKRTGEKVFLECVQDMDHENMFWYRQDPGLGLRLIYFSYDVKMKEKGDIPEGYSVSREKKERFSLILESASTNQTSMYLCASSLGYGEQYFGPGTRLTVT.